This T cell receptor beta chain was identified during a study of post-analysis software for immune sequencing data. As for the study in general: Recorded disease courses covered relapsing-remitting, secondary progressive and progressive-relapsing multiple sclerosis. Some patients had no subtype annotation. The study's findings and limits: Compared with controls, patients showed significantly lower normalized Chao1 diversity. Five or six TRBV segments, TRBV5-6, TRBV5-1 and TRBV20-1 among them, were found more frequent in patients than controls.

The V gene's germline CDR1 is SQVTM and CDR2 ANQGSEA. The CDR3 covers 14 residues. Trimming cost V 4 bases and J 4 bases; bases outside gene matches: 7. The table lists this clonotype with a few counts. Its antigen is unknown. TCR beta cDNA libraries included unique molecular identifiers. There were 1 to 10 million T cells, and about 500,000 cDNA molecules came from them. TCRdb reprocessed the PCR reads with MiXCR, giving one entry per CDR3 protein. The profile shows a few hundred thousand distinct CDR3 sequences, around 33% of them singletons. Material for sequencing was blood. The chain joins TRBV29-1 to TRBJ2-5; TRBD1 matches 9 bases. The clonotype comes from a girl aged 5 to 17 with multiple sclerosis. CDR3: CSVVYRGLGETQYF. The DNA for the CDR3 is TGCAGCGTTGTATACAGGGGGCTAGGAGAGACCCAGTACTTC. Full variable domain (rest looked up from reference TRBV29-1 and TRBJ2-5): SAVISQKPSRDICQRGTSLTIQCQVDSQVTMMFWYRQQPGQSLTLIATANQGSEATYESGFVIDKFPISRPNLTFSTLTVSNMSPEDSSIYLCSVVYRGLGETQYFGPGTRLLVL.